Listed below are T cell receptor beta chains from one sample, sequenced in a study of cytomegalovirus exposure and HLA in healthy donors. The data were produced by immunoSEQ multiplex PCR, yet TCRdb's version contains in-frame clones alone and is incomplete. The sample holds over 35,000 clones, over 55% seen once. The sequenced material came from PBMCs. These receptors originate from a human donor in good health. CDR3s include the opening cysteine and the closing phenylalanine or tryptophan. D genes are given only for firm matches. Some rows mark clone size as missing; the rest say once, few, many or name a class of expanded clone.

>TRBV9|TRBJ1-2|-|15|-
TGTGCCAGCAGCGTAGCTTTACAGGGAATTGAAGGCTACACCTTC
CASSVALQGIEGYTF
>TRBV10-3|TRBJ1-1|TRBD1|15|few
TGTGCCATCAGTGAGTCTGGGACAGTGAACACTGAAGCTTTCTTT
CAISESGTVNTEAFF
>TRBV28|TRBJ2-5|-|15|few
TGTGCCAGCAGGACCCCCGGACATGGGCAGGAGACCCAGTACTTC
CASRTPGHGQETQYF
>TRBV7-6|TRBJ2-5|-|13|-
TGTGCCAGCAGCCCCCGGCCTAGGGAGACCCAGTACTTC
CASSPRPRETQYF
>TRBV5-1|TRBJ1-4|TRBD1|14|-
TGCGCCAGCAGCTTTGGACAGGGAGGGGAAAAACTGTTTTTT
CASSFGQGGEKLFF
>TRBV18|TRBJ1-4|-|14|-
TGTGCCAGCTCCCCGGGAGGATTGGAGGAAAAACTGTTTTTT
CASSPGGLEEKLFF
>TRBV18|TRBJ2-6|-|14|-
TGTGCCAGCTCCCTGGGACACGGGGCCAACGTCCTGACTTTC
CASSLGHGANVLTF
>TRBV9|TRBJ1-2|-|12|-
TGTGCCAGCAGCCTCCAACCTGGCGGCTACACCTTC
CASSLQPGGYTF
>TRBV4-1|TRBJ1-2|-|15|-
TGCGCCAGCAGAAGGGAGGGAAAATCTAACTATGGCTACACCTTC
CASRREGKSNYGYTF
>TRBV11-3|TRBJ2-3|-|13|few
TGTGCCAGCAGCTTAGATCTTGCAGATACGCAGTATTTT
CASSLDLADTQYF
>TRBV5-1|TRBJ2-1|TRBD2|15|-
TGCGCCAGCCTTAGCGGGCCTGCGGCCTACAATGAGCAGTTCTTC
CASLSGPAAYNEQFF
>TRBV10-3|TRBJ2-2|TRBD1|16|-
TGTGCCATCAGAGCCTCCGGGACAGGAGTTACCGGGGAGCTGTTTTTT
CAIRASGTGVTGELFF
>TRBV6-5|TRBJ1-5|-|15|few
TGTGCCAGCAGTTTACAGGGTATCCACAATCAGCCCCAGCATTTT
CASSLQGIHNQPQHF
>TRBV14|TRBJ2-5|TRBD2|17|-
TGTGCCAGCAGCCAAGAGACTAGCGGAAGGTACCAAGAGACCCAGTACTTC
CASSQETSGRYQETQYF
>TRBV6-5|TRBJ2-7|-|15|-
TGTGCCAGCAGTTACCTTTCTGGGGCCAGGTACGAGCAGTACTTC
CASSYLSGARYEQYF
>TRBV10-3|TRBJ1-1|-|13|-
TGTGCCGTTGCCGTAACCAGGGGCACTGAAGCTTTCTTT
CAVAVTRGTEAFF
>TRBV6-1|TRBJ1-2|-|11|few
TGTGCCGGAAGGGGTAACTATGGCTACACCTTC
CAGRGNYGYTF
>TRBV29-1|TRBJ2-7|-|13|-
TGCAGCGCGGGGGGCGGAAAAGACTACGAGCAGTACTTC
CSAGGGKDYEQYF
>TRBV6-5|TRBJ2-7|TRBD1|15|-
TGTGCCAGCAGCGACGACGACAGGGGACTTGACGAGCAGTACTTC
CASSDDDRGLDEQYF
>TRBV9|TRBJ1-1|-|15|-
TGTGCCAGCAGCGCCCCCCAAGGGGTGGCCACTGAAGCTTTCTTT
CASSAPQGVATEAFF
>TRBV6-5|TRBJ1-2|TRBD1|14|-
TGTGCCAGCAACCAGGGGGCGCGGGTGGAGGGCTACACCTTC
CASNQGARVEGYTF
>TRBV12-2|TRBJ2-5|-|12|-
TGTGCAAGTCGCTCAGCGGGGGGGACTTCCTACTTC
CASRSAGGTSYF
>TRBV5-6|TRBJ2-1|-|14|-
TGTGCCAGCAGCTCCCCGGGGGCCTACAATGAGCAGTTCTTC
CASSSPGAYNEQFF
>TRBV2|TRBJ1-6|-|13|-
TGTGCCAGCAGTGAAAGTAGGGGCTCACCCCTCCACTTT
CASSESRGSPLHF